In its sample, the clone carrying this TCR beta chain was seen a few times. Generated by immunoSEQ multiplex PCR, the TCRdb table keeps only in-frame clones and is missing some. The data show nearly 300,000 clones, roughly 80% seen once. The CDR3 extends over 15 amino acids. Unmatched junction bases numbered 9, after V lost 7 bases and J lost 4 bases. Germline CDR1 reads MDHEN; CDR2 reads SYDVKM. This specimen comes from a study of blood T cell repertoires in COVID-19. This clonotype was obtained from a human donor with COVID-19, enrolled during active disease. The donor label of this sample is uncertain. This chain connects TRBV28 to TRBJ1-3; 8 bases fit TRBD1. Sequencing was performed on peripheral blood. CDR3 sequence (DNA): TGTGCCAGCAACGACGGCAGGGGGCTGGGAAACACCATATATTTT. Amino acids: CASNDGRGLGNTIYF.